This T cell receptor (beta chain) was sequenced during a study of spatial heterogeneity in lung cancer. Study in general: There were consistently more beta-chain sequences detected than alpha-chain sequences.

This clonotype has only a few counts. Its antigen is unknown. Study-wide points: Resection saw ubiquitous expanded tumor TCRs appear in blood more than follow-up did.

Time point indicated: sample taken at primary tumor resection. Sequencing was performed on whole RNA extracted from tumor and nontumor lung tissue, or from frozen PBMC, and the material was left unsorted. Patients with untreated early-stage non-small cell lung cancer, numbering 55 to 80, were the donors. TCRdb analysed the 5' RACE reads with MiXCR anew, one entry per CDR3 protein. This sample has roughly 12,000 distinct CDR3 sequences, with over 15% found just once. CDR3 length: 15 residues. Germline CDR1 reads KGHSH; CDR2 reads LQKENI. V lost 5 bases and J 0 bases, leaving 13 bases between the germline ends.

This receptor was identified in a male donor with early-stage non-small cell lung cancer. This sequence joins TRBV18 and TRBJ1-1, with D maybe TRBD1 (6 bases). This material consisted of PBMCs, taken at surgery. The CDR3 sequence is CASSIDGDMNTEAFF. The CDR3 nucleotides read TGTGCCAGCTCAATTGACGGGGACATGAACACTGAAGCTTTCTTT.